The T cell receptor (beta chain) under discussion was sequenced for a study of PD-1 blockade in classical Hodgkin lymphoma. The study, taken as a whole, reports: Whatever underlies the repertoire differences (possibly disease activity or prior therapy) remains undefined. Reported findings placed baseline TCR diversity lower in newly diagnosed patients (compared with healthy donors).

Stated time point: newly diagnosed, previously untreated cHL patient sample. CD8+ T cell isolation from thawed PBMCs was performed by magnetic negative selection. Newly diagnosed classical Hodgkin lymphoma PBMCs, still untreated, provided the comparison samples. This table comes from immunoSEQ multiplex PCR, and its TCRdb copy is limited to in-frame clones, with some not included. Here the sample spans about 10,000 clones, 80% to 95% being singletons. A note on this clone: The antigen is undetermined.

Material: CD8+ T cells from blood. This receptor was identified in a human donor with classical Hodgkin lymphoma.

This chain's CDR3 is CASSPRGTYLSPLHF. CDR3 in DNA: TGTGCCAGTAGTCCCCGGGGGACCTACCTTTCACCCCTCCACTTT. The chain is built from TRBV19 and TRBJ1-6; possible D gene TRBD1, 5 bases. Germline lookup yields CDR1 LNHDA and CDR2 SQIVND (reference sequence). The V end was cut by 5 bases, the J end by 9 bases, with 17 bases between. This CDR3 spans 15 amino acids.